The 21 T cell receptor beta chains presented below share a single source sample, sequenced in a study of cytotoxic CD8 clonotypes in ibrutinib-treated CLL. TCRdb's table, derived via immunoSEQ multiplex PCR, lists solely in-frame clones and lacks some. The table lists some 130,000 clones, roughly 85% of them singletons. The sequencing used PBMCs, collected after 24 months of ibrutinib treatment. Receptor source: a human donor with chronic lymphocytic leukemia.

This clone was seen a handful of times. V and J are TRBV7-9 and TRBJ2-5, with a possible D match to TRBD1 (5 bases). Germline V CDR1 and CDR2: SEHNR, FQNEAQ (reference sequence). The CDR3 sequence is 15 residues long. Trimming removed 1 base at V and 2 bases at J, with 11 bases between. The CDR3 is CASSLELGPQETQYF. DNA for the CDR3: TGTGCCAGCAGCTTAGAGTTGGGGCCACAAGAGACCCAGTACTTC.

The V gene is TRBV28, the J gene TRBJ1-2; D may be TRBD1 (6 bases). Germline loops: CDR1 MDHEN, CDR2 SYDVKM. Trimming left V 5 bases short and J 3 bases short, with 13 bases between. The CDR3 covers 14 residues. DNA of the CDR3: TGTGCCAGCAGTGCAGCTCACAGGGACTATGGCTACACCTTC. Protein: CASSAAHRDYGYTF.

The V gene is TRBV28, the J gene TRBJ2-7, with TRBD1 matching over 7 bases. Germline V lookup: CDR1 MDHEN, CDR2 SYDVKM. The CDR3 runs to 15 residues. V was clipped by 5 bases and J by 0 bases; unmatched bases: 7. As DNA, the CDR3 is TGTGCCAGCAGTATCACAGGGGCGAGCTCCTACGAGCAGTACTTC. Encoded protein: CASSITGASSYEQYF.

CDR3 bases: TGCGCCAGCAGCCAAGACGTGGAATTAGCAGGACTAGCGGGGAAACACAATGAGCAGTTCTTC. It is translated as CASSQDVELAGLAGKHNEQFF. The chain is built from TRBV4-1 and TRBJ2-1, with 12 positions matching TRBD2. CDR3 length: 21 amino acids. Trimming at V came to 0 bases and at J to 5 bases, leaving 17 bases not matched to a gene. CDR1 is MGHRA, CDR2 YSYEKL, per germline.

A single count supports this clone. V is TRBV4-1 and J is TRBJ1-2; D unclear. Trimming left V 2 bases short and J 3 bases short, with 13 bases between. The CDR3 runs 15 residues. Germline values: CDR1 MGHRA, CDR2 YSYEKL. This CDR3 is CASSQPLQPHYGYTF. For the CDR3, the DNA is TGCGCCAGCAGCCAACCGCTGCAGCCTCACTATGGCTACACCTTC.

The V call is TRBV5-1, the J call TRBJ2-5; TRBD2 agrees at 13 bases. V dropped 0 bases and J dropped 1; count of bases not matched to a gene: 6. This CDR3 spans 18 amino acids. From germline, CDR1 is SGHRS and CDR2 YFSETQ. The CDR3 reads CASSLGTSGRPVQETQYF. The CDR3, as DNA: TGCGCCAGCAGCTTGGGGACTAGCGGGAGACCGGTCCAAGAGACCCAGTACTTC.

This chain's CDR3 is CASSLSSGRDNEQFF. In nucleotides, the CDR3 is TGTGCCAGCAGTTTAAGTAGCGGGAGAGACAATGAGCAGTTCTTC. This chain joins TRBV28 and TRBJ2-1; TRBD2 aligns across 9 bases. V lost 2 bases, J lost 5 bases, and 4 bases stayed unmatched. There are 15 residues in the CDR3. Per the germline V gene, CDR1 is MDHEN and CDR2 is SYDVKM.

The V and J genes are TRBV7-9 and TRBJ2-7, with TRBD2 identical over 8 bases. Germline CDR1 and CDR2: SEHNR and FQNEAQ (reference sequence). J was trimmed by 11 bases and V by 4 bases; bases with no gene match: 7. CDR3 length: 12 amino acids. The CDR3 DNA is TGTGCCAGCAGCTCGGAGCGGGGGCCAGAGTACTTC. It yields the protein CASSSERGPEYF.

The V gene is TRBV27, the J gene TRBJ1-1; the match to TRBD1 covers 7 bases. J lost 1 base, V lost 2 bases, and 4 bases had no gene match. This CDR3 has 15 residues. Germline V gives CDR1 MNHEY, CDR2 SMNVEV (reference sequence). The CDR3 region has the DNA TGTGCCAGCAGTTTAAGGACAGGAAAGAACACTGAAGCTTTCTTT. Amino acids: CASSLRTGKNTEAFF.

This clone appeared a single time. J is TRBJ1-4 and V is TRBV11-2, with unresolved D. Trimming took 6 bases from V and 4 from J, leaving 15 bases between them. The CDR3 runs 15 residues. CDR1 is SGHAT, CDR2 FQNNGV, per germline. The CDR3 nucleotides read TGTGCCAGCAGTCAAGGAACAGCTAGTAATGAAAAACTGTTTTTT. Encoded protein: CASSQGTASNEKLFF.

This clone is a singleton in its sample. The V call is TRBV29-1, the J call TRBJ2-3, with TRBD2 identical over 7 bases. Germline assignment: CDR1 SQVTM and CDR2 ANQGSEA. The CDR3 runs 13 residues. With V trimmed by 4 bases and J by 3 bases, 4 bases remained unmatched. The CDR3 loop is CSVALADTDTQYF. The CDR3, as DNA: TGCAGCGTTGCTCTAGCGGATACAGATACGCAGTATTTT.

The V gene is TRBV7-2, the J gene TRBJ1-1; a possible D gene is TRBD1 (5 bases). Germline values: CDR1 SGHTA, CDR2 FQGNSA. This CDR3 region has 12 residues. V shed 5 bases and J shed 6 bases, with 10 bases lying between them. In DNA form, the CDR3 reads TGTGCCAGCAGCCCGACAGTTTCTGAAGCTTTCTTT. Its protein is CASSPTVSEAFF.

This chain links TRBV2 with TRBJ2-3; TRBD2 matches 8 bases. V lost 6 bases to trimming and J lost 4 bases; unmatched junction nucleotides: 3. The germline gives CDR1 SNHLY, CDR2 FYNNEI. This CDR3 spans 13 amino acids. In DNA form, the CDR3 reads TGTGCCAGCAGGCGGGGGGCGGCAGATACGCAGTATTTT. Translation gives CASRRGAADTQYF.

This clone was counted at least ten times. V gene TRBV10-3 combines with J gene TRBJ2-3; D is possibly TRBD1 (6 bases). The V end was cut by 11 bases, the J end by 2 bases, with 17 bases between. This CDR3 has 14 amino acids. From germline, CDR1 is ENHRY and CDR2 SYGVKD. CDR3 residues: CAVRRAGDTDTQYF. The CDR3 region has the DNA TGTGCCGTACGCCGAGCAGGGGACACAGATACGCAGTATTTT.

The chain links TRBV5-1 to TRBJ1-3; TRBD1 might be the D (6 bases). Germline CDR1 is SGHRS and CDR2 is YFSETQ. The V gene lost 0 bases and the J gene lost 4 bases, with 20 bases spanning the gap. The CDR3 loop spans 18 amino acids. The CDR3 region is CASSLVPATQGLGNTIYF. The CDR3 nucleotides read TGCGCCAGCAGCTTGGTCCCCGCGACACAGGGTTTGGGAAACACCATATATTTT.

This clone was seen more than once but under ten times. The chain couples TRBV5-1 to TRBJ1-2; D not resolved. Germline V lookup: CDR1 SGHRS, CDR2 YFSETQ. V was pared by 0 bases and J by 8 bases, with 11 bases between. This CDR3 region has 13 residues. CDR3 nucleotides: TGCGCCAGCAGCTTGGCGGGCAGCCGCGGCTACACCTTC. This translates into CASSLAGSRGYTF. The whole variable domain, remainder taken from reference TRBV5-1 and TRBJ1-2, is KAGVTQTPRYLIKTRGQQVTLSCSPISGHRSVSWYQQTPGQGLQFLFEYFSETQRNKGNFPGRFSGRQFSNSRSEMNVSTLELGDSALYLCASSLAGSRGYTFGSGTRLTVV.

The table lists this clone with a few counts. V and J are TRBV4-2 and TRBJ2-3; D remains unclear. V was shortened by 0 bases and J by 0 bases, with 13 bases between the two germline ends. This CDR3 region has 17 residues. Germline V gives CDR1 LGHNA, CDR2 YNFKEQ. The CDR3 protein is CASSQDFRASSTDTQYF. CDR3 nucleotide sequence: TGTGCCAGCAGCCAAGATTTTCGAGCTTCTAGCACAGATACGCAGTATTTT.

This chain joins TRBV5-6 and TRBJ2-5; 8 bases match TRBD2. Unmatched junction bases numbered 5, after V lost 5 bases and J lost 5 bases. Germline V gene sequence: CDR1 SGHDT, CDR2 YYEEEE. The CDR3 covers 13 residues. The CDR3 nucleotides read TGTGCCAGCAGGAGTAGCGGGGCGGAGACCCAGTACTTC. Amino acids: CASRSSGAETQYF.

The chain has TRBV15 and TRBJ2-1; unclear D gene. With 1 base removed from V and 3 bases from J, the gap between germline ends came to 4 bases. CDR1 LNHNV and CDR2 YYDKDF come from the germline V gene (reference sequence). There are 13 residues in the CDR3. Written as DNA, the CDR3 is TGTGCCACCAGCAGAGCCAACTACAATGAGCAGTTCTTC. This encodes CATSRANYNEQFF.

The chain carries TRBV11-2 and TRBJ2-7; 9 bases are a match to TRBD2. Trimming at V came to 4 bases and at J to 7 bases, leaving 14 bases not matched to a gene. Germline loops: CDR1 SGHAT, CDR2 FQNNGV. The CDR3 sequence is 16 residues long. DNA for the CDR3: TGTGCCAGCAGCTCGCCACGGGGGGCGGGAGGGCGTGAGCAGTACTTC. This codes for CASSSPRGAGGREQYF.

This chain uses TRBV2 with TRBJ1-1; perhaps TRBD1 as D (5 bases). Between the trimmed V and J ends, which lost 3 bases and 5 bases, there was a span of 10 bases. CDR1 and CDR2 (germline): SNHLY, FYNNEI. The CDR3 is 13 residues long. The CDR3 DNA follows: TGTGCCAGCAGTGATTGGGGGGATACTGAAGCTTTCTTT. Translating gives CASSDWGDTEAFF.